Only a few counts were recorded for the clone carrying this T cell receptor (beta chain). These data come from a study of blood T cell repertoires in COVID-19. Study background: Samples taken during acute and convalescent COVID-19 were collected in the United States, Italy and Spain.

Sequencing was performed with immunoSEQ multiplex PCR; in TCRdb, only in-frame clones are kept and a portion is missing. Of around 99,000 clones listed, 75% to 85% are singletons. There are 13 residues in the CDR3. Germline V gene data show CDR1 as SEHNR and CDR2 as FQNEAQ (reference sequence). Trimming removed 8 bases from V and 8 bases from J; junction bases left unmatched: 3. The TCR sequence derives from a woman aged 80 or over with active or convalescent COVID-19. The sequencing sample was made of peripheral blood. This sequence joins TRBV7-9 and TRBJ2-1, with 13 bases identical to TRBD2. The CDR3 bases are TGTGCCAGCCGGACTAGCGGGAGCGATGAGCAGTTCTTC. Amino acids: CASRTSGSDEQFF.